Shown below are 11 T cell receptor beta chains from a single sample sequenced in a study of T-cell reconstitution after alpha-beta-depleted transplantation in children. This sample's TCRbeta library carried unique molecular identifier barcodes. Using its own MiXCR run on the PCR reads, TCRdb lists one record per CDR3 protein. The data show roughly 400,000 distinct CDR3 sequences, about a fifth seen once. This material consisted of PBMCs from the stem cell graft donor, taken from the stem cell graft. Every receptor here comes from a human donor who donated a stem cell graft to a child with acute myeloid leukemia.

This clonotype was seen only a few times. DNA for the CDR3: TGTGCCAGCAGTTACTCGACTCTAGCGGGAACGTACAATGAGCAGTTCTTC. Encoded protein: CASSYSTLAGTYNEQFF. V gene TRBV6-2 or TRBV6-3 combines with J gene TRBJ2-1, with TRBD2 matching 9 bases. The CDR3 consists of 17 residues. Losses at the gene ends were 0 bases for V and 4 bases for J; bases not matched to a gene: 7. From germline, CDR1 is MNHEY and CDR2 SVGEGT.

The CDR3 bases are TGTGCCAGCAGACGAGGAGGGTGGGGAAACACCATATATTTT. It encodes CASRRGGWGNTIYF. The chain employs TRBV12-3 or TRBV12-4 and TRBJ1-3; D is ambiguous. The CDR3 has 14 residues. V was trimmed by 6 bases and J by 4 bases, leaving 13 bases between them.

This sequence joins TRBV12-3 or TRBV12-4 and TRBJ2-2; 8 bases map to TRBD1. V trimming: 5 bases; J trimming: 4 bases; junction bases outside the gene matches: 6. The CDR3 runs 15 residues. CDR3 amino acids: CASSLRDRTTGELFF. For the CDR3, the DNA is TGTGCCAGCAGTCTTAGGGACAGGACCACCGGGGAGCTGTTTTTT.

This clonotype was recorded a few times. The chain joins TRBV12-3 or TRBV12-4 to TRBJ2-6; the D gene could be TRBD1 or TRBD2 (5 bases each). V was clipped by 6 bases and J by 4 bases, with 13 bases between them. CDR3 length: 15 residues. For the CDR3, the DNA is TGTGCCAGCAGCCCTACGTGGGACGGGGCCAACGTCCTGACTTTC. The encoded protein is CASSPTWDGANVLTF.

The sample holds a few counts of this clonotype. The genes are TRBV12-3 or TRBV12-4 and TRBJ1-5; TRBD1 might be the D (5 bases). CDR3 length: 14 amino acids. V was shortened by 5 bases and J by 10 bases, with 18 bases between the two germline ends. CDR3 nucleotide sequence: TGTGCCAGCAGTCCCCAGGGATCAGAGTTTCCCCAGCATTTT. The encoded protein is CASSPQGSEFPQHF.

This rearrangement joins TRBV7-2 to TRBJ1-2; 10 positions match TRBD1. The CDR3 totals 14 residues. CDR1 SGHTA and CDR2 FQGNSA come from the germline V gene. Trimming took 1 base from V and 8 from J; bases not matched to a gene: 4. This chain's CDR3 is CASSLDGTGEGYTF. In DNA, the CDR3 is TGTGCCAGCAGCTTAGACGGGACAGGGGAAGGCTACACCTTC. The full variable domain, completed using reference TRBV7-2 and TRBJ1-2, is GAGVSQSPSNKVTEKGKDVELRCDPISGHTALYWYRQSLGQGLEFLIYFQGNSAPDKSGLPSDRFSAERTGGSVSTLTIQRTQQEDSAVYLCASSLDGTGEGYTFGSGTRLTVV.

There are many counts of this clonotype. The J gene is TRBJ2-1, the V gene TRBV5-1; D remains unclear. The germline V gene has CDR1 SGHRS and CDR2 YFSETQ. The CDR3 totals 16 residues. The V end lost 1 base, the J end lost 0 bases, and 11 bases lay between the germline ends. CDR3 coding DNA: TGCGCCAGCAGCTTGAAACAGCCGAGCTCCTACAATGAGCAGTTCTTC. It yields the protein CASSLKQPSSYNEQFF. The whole variable domain, remainder taken from reference TRBV5-1 and TRBJ2-1, is KAGVTQTPRYLIKTRGQQVTLSCSPISGHRSVSWYQQTPGQGLQFLFEYFSETQRNKGNFPGRFSGRQFSNSRSEMNVSTLELGDSALYLCASSLKQPSSYNEQFFGPGTRLTVL.

This clonotype came up a few times. The chain recombines TRBV12-3 or TRBV12-4 with TRBJ1-5, with unresolved D. The CDR3 extends over 13 amino acids. Trimming pared 2 bases from V and 6 bases from J, leaving 8 bases between. This CDR3 is CASSLSKIQPQHF. The CDR3, as DNA: TGTGCCAGCAGTTTATCGAAGATTCAGCCCCAGCATTTT.

The sample holds many counts of this clonotype. The chain combines TRBV12-5 with TRBJ2-1; TRBD2 aligns across 9 bases. CDR1 LGHNT and CDR2 FRNRAP come from the germline V gene. V lost 6 bases, J lost 15 bases, and 12 bases stayed unmatched. The CDR3 is 13 amino acids. The CDR3 loop is CASGRLADHGLFF. The CDR3, as DNA: TGTGCTAGTGGCAGACTAGCGGACCATGGGCTGTTCTTC.

This clonotype was seen a handful of times. V usage is TRBV12-3 or TRBV12-4 and J usage is TRBJ2-1; 12 bases align to TRBD2. V was pared by 8 bases and J by 5 bases, with 4 bases of the junction left unmatched. There are 14 residues in the CDR3. This chain's CDR3 is CASSRLAGDNEQFF. The CDR3 DNA follows: TGTGCCAGCTCCCGACTAGCGGGAGACAATGAGCAGTTCTTC.

This chain connects TRBV5-1 to TRBJ2-1, with 9 bases aligning to TRBD2. V dropped 4 bases and J dropped 3; count of bases not matched to a gene: 14. The CDR3 sequence is 18 residues long. Germline V gene data show CDR1 as SGHRS and CDR2 as YFSETQ. The CDR3 sequence is CASSGPSAGGPSYNEQFF. In DNA form, the CDR3 reads TGCGCCAGCAGCGGGCCCTCGGCGGGAGGGCCCAGCTACAATGAGCAGTTCTTC.